This entry features one TCR beta chain sequence. The antigen remains undetermined. Running of the assay took place at deep level. Ten immunoSEQ deep assay plates held the unsorted PBMC DNA. Using immunoSEQ multiplex PCR, the repertoire was profiled, and TCRdb retains in-frame clones only, with some absent. Of around 430,000 clones in the sample, about 85% are singletons; the top ten hold 13%. This sample was taken from a study of shared clonotypes between healthy human individuals. Study overall: Donors, aged 18 to 49, were a couple of women and a few men.

Germline V lookup: CDR1 MNHEY, CDR2 SMNVEV (reference sequence). This CDR3 is built from 15 residues. Trimming removed 3 bases from V and 0 bases from J, with 12 bases in between. Study-level findings and limits: Sequencing depth was expected to affect clonotype sharing among donors.

Sequences were obtained from PBMCs. The chain joins TRBV27 to TRBJ2-7; D is undetermined. This receptor was obtained from a woman between 40 and 55 years old in good health. Some clones in this sample may be carry-over from other donors' samples. The CDR3 region has the DNA TGTGCCAGCAGTTTCAGAAACCTCCTCTCCTACGAGCAGTACTTC. Translated: CASSFRNLLSYEQYF.